These T cell receptor beta chains were read from a single sample in a study of CD8+CD57+ T cells in acquired aplastic anemia. MiXCR, applied by TCRdb to the reads, yields one record per CDR3 protein. Among under 350,000 distinct CDR3 sequences listed, under 65% were seen once. Material: sorted CD4+, CD8+, or CD8+CD57+ T cells (not recorded which) from PBMCs. The source of these receptors is a human donor with aplastic anemia. Each CDR3 is given with its conserved first and last residue. The D gene is left open where the match is weak. Clone size is given for some rows only: seen once, a few or many times, or a class if the clone is expanded.

J gene: TRBJ1-5; D gene: NA; clone size: NA; V gene: TRBV19; CDR3 DNA: TGTGCCTCAGCCGACAGGAGCAATCAGCCCCAGCATTTT; CDR3 protein: CASADRSNQPQHF
J gene: TRBJ1-2; D gene: TRBD1; clone size: NA; V gene: TRBV5-1; CDR3 DNA: TGCGCCAGCAGCTTGGCGGTTGACAGGGGGGATGGCTACACCTTC; CDR3 protein: CASSLAVDRGDGYTF
J gene: TRBJ2-1; D gene: TRBD2; clone size: NA; V gene: TRBV7-2; CDR3 DNA: TGTGCCAGCAGCCCAGCACGACTTGGCGGGAGGGGATATGAGCAGTTCTTC; CDR3 protein: CASSPARLGGRGYEQFF
J gene: TRBJ1-2; D gene: TRBD1; clone size: NA; V gene: TRBV19; CDR3 DNA: TGTGCCAGTAGTATGTGGGCCGGGACAGGGCCCCATGGCTACACCTTC; CDR3 protein: CASSMWAGTGPHGYTF
J gene: TRBJ1-6; D gene: NA; clone size: NA; V gene: TRBV5-1; CDR3 DNA: TGCGCCAGCAGCTTGGACAGGAGCTCGAATTCACCCCTCCACTTT; CDR3 protein: CASSLDRSSNSPLHF
J gene: TRBJ2-7; D gene: TRBD1; clone size: NA; V gene: TRBV4-1; CDR3 DNA: TGCGCCAGCAGCAAGGGACAGGGGGGTGGCTACGAGCAGTACTTC; CDR3 protein: CASSKGQGGGYEQYF
J gene: TRBJ2-4; D gene: NA; clone size: many; V gene: TRBV7-9; CDR3 DNA: TGTGCCAGCAGCAGTGGGACGGGAGCCAAAAACATTCAGTACTTC; CDR3 protein: CASSSGTGAKNIQYF
J gene: TRBJ1-2; D gene: NA; clone size: many; V gene: TRBV4-1; CDR3 DNA: TGCGCCAGCAGCCAAGAAGCCGGGGTTTCTGGTGGCTACACCTTC; CDR3 protein: CASSQEAGVSGGYTF
J gene: TRBJ1-1; D gene: TRBD1; clone size: NA; V gene: TRBV20-1; CDR3 DNA: TGCAGTGCGCGGACAGGGACGGGGACTGAAGCTTTCTTT; CDR3 protein: CSARTGTGTEAFF
J gene: TRBJ1-4; D gene: NA; clone size: NA; V gene: TRBV20-1; CDR3 DNA: TGCAGTGCTAGGTTGGGCGGTAATGAAAAACTGTTTTTT; CDR3 protein: CSARLGGNEKLFF
J gene: TRBJ2-7; D gene: NA; clone size: many; V gene: TRBV6-5; CDR3 DNA: TGTGCCAGCGGACGGCGGGCCCCGTCGATCGAGCAGTACTTC; CDR3 protein: CASGRRAPSIEQYF
J gene: TRBJ2-2; D gene: TRBD2; clone size: NA; V gene: TRBV20-1; CDR3 DNA: TGCAGTGCCACCCCAGGACTAGCAACCGGGGAGCTGTTTTTT; CDR3 protein: CSATPGLATGELFF
J gene: TRBJ2-1; D gene: NA; clone size: many; V gene: TRBV4-1; CDR3 DNA: TGCGCCAGCAGCCAAGACTCCCGGCCCACCCTTTCGGGGCAGTTCTTC; CDR3 protein: CASSQDSRPTLSGQFF
J gene: TRBJ1-6; D gene: TRBD1; clone size: NA; V gene: TRBV5-5; CDR3 DNA: TGTGCCAGCGGAACACTAGGGACAGGGGGTTCACCCCTCCACTTT; CDR3 protein: CASGTLGTGGSPLHF
J gene: TRBJ2-3; D gene: TRBD1; clone size: once; V gene: TRBV5-4; CDR3 DNA: TGTGCCAGCAGCCAAGAAGGTCAGGGGGCGGAAGATACGCAGTATTTT; CDR3 protein: CASSQEGQGAEDTQYF
J gene: TRBJ2-6; D gene: NA; clone size: few; V gene: TRBV15; CDR3 DNA: TGTGCCACCAGCAGAGGAGGGGGAACAAACTCTGGGGCCAACGTCCTGACTTTC; CDR3 protein: CATSRGGGTNSGANVLTF
J gene: TRBJ2-7; D gene: NA; clone size: NA; V gene: TRBV7-3; CDR3 DNA: TGCGCCAGCAGCCAAGACATCTCCTACGAGCAGTACTTC; CDR3 protein: CASSQDISYEQYF
J gene: TRBJ2-2; D gene: NA; clone size: NA; V gene: TRBV7-9; CDR3 DNA: TGTGCCAGCAGCTTAAAAGCTGAGAACACCGGGGAGCTGTTTTTT; CDR3 protein: CASSLKAENTGELFF
J gene: TRBJ1-1; D gene: NA; clone size: NA; V gene: TRBV7-9; CDR3 DNA: TGTGCCAGCTGTCGGGGGAACGGGAACACTGAAGCTTTCTTT; CDR3 protein: CASCRGNGNTEAFF
J gene: TRBJ2-7; D gene: NA; clone size: few; V gene: TRBV7-2; CDR3 DNA: TGTGCCAGCAGCCACCGGGGCCGCGAGCAGTACTTC; CDR3 protein: CASSHRGREQYF
J gene: TRBJ1-1; D gene: NA; clone size: many; V gene: TRBV29-1; CDR3 DNA: TGCAGCGTTGGATTCCGTCAGAACACTGAAGCTTTCTTT; CDR3 protein: CSVGFRQNTEAFF
J gene: TRBJ2-1; D gene: TRBD2; clone size: many; V gene: TRBV2; CDR3 DNA: TGTGCCAGCAGTAGGACTAGCGGGAGAGATGAGCAGTTCTTC; CDR3 protein: CASSRTSGRDEQFF
J gene: TRBJ2-1; D gene: NA; clone size: NA; V gene: TRBV20-1; CDR3 DNA: TGCAGTGCACATGGAGGGAGCTCCTACAATGAGCAGTTCTTC; CDR3 protein: CSAHGGSSYNEQFF
J gene: TRBJ2-5; D gene: NA; clone size: NA; V gene: TRBV9; CDR3 DNA: TGTGCCAGCAGCGTCGAGGGGGTGGGATCCGTCGAGACCCAGTACTTC; CDR3 protein: CASSVEGVGSVETQYF
J gene: TRBJ2-4; D gene: NA; clone size: NA; V gene: TRBV10-1; CDR3 DNA: TGCGCCAGCAGTGAGTCCTTCGGAGAGTGTCGAAAAAACATTCAGTACTTC; CDR3 protein: CASSESFGECRKNIQYF
J gene: TRBJ1-1; D gene: NA; clone size: NA; V gene: TRBV20-1; CDR3 DNA: TGCAGTGCTAGAAAAGACACTGAAGCTTTCTTT; CDR3 protein: CSARKDTEAFF
J gene: TRBJ2-1; D gene: TRBD1; clone size: NA; V gene: TRBV20-1; CDR3 DNA: TGCAGTGCTAGGACAGGGTACACAGATACGCAGTTCTTC; CDR3 protein: CSARTGYTDTQFF
J gene: TRBJ1-4; D gene: NA; clone size: NA; V gene: TRBV19; CDR3 DNA: TGTGCCAGTAGTAGCGCGGGACTCTCGGTGTCAACTAATGAAAAACTGTTTTTT; CDR3 protein: CASSSAGLSVSTNEKLFF
J gene: TRBJ2-2; D gene: NA; clone size: many; V gene: TRBV5-1; CDR3 DNA: TGCGCCAGCAGCCCTCTAACTAGGGGGAACACCGGGGAGCTGTTTTTT; CDR3 protein: CASSPLTRGNTGELFF
J gene: TRBJ1-1; D gene: NA; clone size: NA; V gene: TRBV4-1; CDR3 DNA: TGCGCCAGCAGCCAGTGGGAGTACACTGAAGCTTTCTTT; CDR3 protein: CASSQWEYTEAFF
J gene: TRBJ2-5; D gene: NA; clone size: NA; V gene: TRBV7-9; CDR3 DNA: TGTACCAGCAGCTTAGGTCAGCAAGAGACCCAGTACTTC; CDR3 protein: CTSSLGQQETQYF
J gene: TRBJ2-1; D gene: TRBD2; clone size: NA; V gene: TRBV5-1; CDR3 DNA: TGCGCCAGCAGCTTGGTCCTAGCGGCATACAATGAGCAGTTCTTC; CDR3 protein: CASSLVLAAYNEQFF
J gene: TRBJ2-3; D gene: NA; clone size: NA; V gene: TRBV5-4; CDR3 DNA: TGTGCCAGCAGCTTCTGGGGGTCGGCCCCAGGGGCAGATACGCAGTATTTT; CDR3 protein: CASSFWGSAPGADTQYF
J gene: TRBJ2-1; D gene: TRBD2; clone size: many; V gene: TRBV11-2; CDR3 DNA: TGTGCCAGCGCCTGGGGGACTAGCGGGGGCAATGAGCAGTTCTTC; CDR3 protein: CASAWGTSGGNEQFF
J gene: TRBJ2-5; D gene: TRBD2; clone size: few; V gene: TRBV7-2; CDR3 DNA: TGTGCCAGCAGCTTCCTAGCGGCTCTTGAGACCCAGTACTTC; CDR3 protein: CASSFLAALETQYF
J gene: TRBJ2-5; D gene: TRBD2; clone size: NA; V gene: TRBV7-8; CDR3 DNA: TGTGCCAGCAGCGTCTCCGGGACTAGCGGCCGCGAGACCCAGTACTTC; CDR3 protein: CASSVSGTSGRETQYF
J gene: TRBJ2-5; D gene: NA; clone size: NA; V gene: TRBV7-9; CDR3 DNA: TGTGCCAGCAGCCGCCCGGGCAGCCGAACCCAGTACTTC; CDR3 protein: CASSRPGSRTQYF
J gene: TRBJ2-3; D gene: TRBD1; clone size: NA; V gene: TRBV15; CDR3 DNA: TGTGCCACCAGCGCGACAGGGATAAGCACAGATACGCAGTATTTT; CDR3 protein: CATSATGISTDTQYF
J gene: TRBJ2-2; D gene: NA; clone size: NA; V gene: TRBV24-1; CDR3 DNA: TGTGCCACCAGTGACGGATTCGGGGGCCGGTTCGACGGGGAGCTGTTTTTT; CDR3 protein: CATSDGFGGRFDGELFF
J gene: TRBJ1-5; D gene: NA; clone size: NA; V gene: TRBV19; CDR3 DNA: TGTGCCAGTAATGTCCAGCCCCAGCATTTT; CDR3 protein: CASNVQPQHF
J gene: TRBJ1-1; D gene: TRBD1; clone size: many; V gene: TRBV5-1; CDR3 DNA: TGCGCCAGCAGCCTTGACAGGGCGTTGATTAACACTGAAGCTTTCTTT; CDR3 protein: CASSLDRALINTEAFF
J gene: TRBJ2-7; D gene: NA; clone size: many; V gene: TRBV2; CDR3 DNA: TGTGCCAGCAGCATCACCGCCTTCTCCTACGAGCAGTACTTC; CDR3 protein: CASSITAFSYEQYF
J gene: TRBJ2-1; D gene: NA; clone size: NA; V gene: TRBV7-3; CDR3 DNA: TGTGCCAGCAGCTTTCTTGGGACCGGTAATGAGCAGTTCTTC; CDR3 protein: CASSFLGTGNEQFF
J gene: TRBJ1-5; D gene: NA; clone size: NA; V gene: TRBV5-6; CDR3 DNA: TGTGCCAGCAGCGCCCTCGACGATCCGCAGCCCCAGCATTTT; CDR3 protein: CASSALDDPQPQHF
J gene: TRBJ2-3; D gene: NA; clone size: NA; V gene: TRBV25-1; CDR3 DNA: TGTGCCAGCAGTGGTCGTAGGAGGGGTGCAGATACGCAGTATTTT; CDR3 protein: CASSGRRRGADTQYF
J gene: TRBJ1-1; D gene: NA; clone size: few; V gene: TRBV19; CDR3 DNA: TGTGCCAGTATCGGAACAGACAACTATGAAGCTTTCTTT; CDR3 protein: CASIGTDNYEAFF
J gene: TRBJ1-2; D gene: TRBD1; clone size: many; V gene: TRBV10-2; CDR3 DNA: TGCGCCAGCAAAACGACAGGGGAATTTGGATATGGCTACACCTTC; CDR3 protein: CASKTTGEFGYGYTF
J gene: TRBJ2-7; D gene: TRBD1; clone size: NA; V gene: TRBV5-8; CDR3 DNA: TGTGCCAGCAGCAAGGGGGCTACCTACGAGCAGTACTTC; CDR3 protein: CASSKGATYEQYF
J gene: TRBJ2-7; D gene: TRBD1; clone size: once; V gene: TRBV20-1; CDR3 DNA: TGCAGTGCTAGATCCGGGACAGGTCCTTACGAGCAGTACTTC; CDR3 protein: CSARSGTGPYEQYF
J gene: TRBJ2-3; D gene: NA; clone size: NA; V gene: TRBV29-1; CDR3 DNA: TGCAGCGCGAATCCTACAGGGACAGATACGCAGTATTTT; CDR3 protein: CSANPTGTDTQYF